These 22 T cell receptor beta chains were sequenced from one sample in a study of identical twins. TCRdb re-analysed the 5' RACE reads in MiXCR, keeping a single row per CDR3 protein. This sample has some 690,000 distinct CDR3 sequences; approximately 21% occur once, and the top ten carry about 4.5%. These data also featured in a second study, about T cells expressing NK-cell markers.

The sequencing sample was made of PBMCs. The receptors originated from a woman aged 18-29 years in good health.

There are a few counts of this clonotype. V gene TRBV10-3 combines with J gene TRBJ2-7; 8 bases are a match to TRBD1. V dropped 4 bases and J dropped 7; count of bases not matched to a gene: 6. Germline V lookup: CDR1 ENHRY, CDR2 SYGVKD. The CDR3 is 13 residues long. CDR3 sequence: CAISAGQGGEQYF. Written as DNA, the CDR3 is TGTGCCATCAGTGCAGGACAGGGAGGAGAGCAGTACTTC.

This clonotype turned up a few times. The V call is TRBV29-1, the J call TRBJ2-1; TRBD1 matches 9 bases. The CDR3 has 14 amino acids. From germline, CDR1 is SQVTM and CDR2 ANQGSEA. The V and J ends lost 6 bases and 8 bases, in that order; junction bases with no gene match: 11. In nucleotides, the CDR3 is TGCAGCGTAATCCGGGACAGGGTATTGCATGAGCAGTTCTTC. Translation gives CSVIRDRVLHEQFF.

This clonotype was seen a few times. The chain recombines TRBV10-3 with TRBJ2-2; D possibly corresponds to TRBD2 (5 bases). Germline lookup yields CDR1 ENHRY and CDR2 SYGVKD. The CDR3 extends over 14 amino acids. Trimming stripped 3 bases from V and 4 bases from J, with 9 bases between. CDR3 sequence reads: CAISDGEGTGELFF. The CDR3 DNA is TGTGCCATCAGTGACGGAGAGGGCACCGGGGAGCTGTTTTTT.

A few counts support this clonotype. The chain recombines TRBV20-1 with TRBJ1-4; possibly TRBD1 for D (5 bases). Germline V gene data show CDR1 as DFQATT and CDR2 as SNEGSKA (reference sequence). Deletions cut 0 bases from V and 4 bases from J, with 9 bases between. This CDR3 spans 14 amino acids. The CDR3 region is CSARDLQGNEKLFF. CDR3 nucleotides: TGCAGTGCTAGAGATCTGCAGGGTAATGAAAAACTGTTTTTT.

This chain uses TRBV29-1 with TRBJ2-3; D is uncertain. V lost 7 bases, J lost 3 bases, and 11 bases lay in between. The CDR3 has 12 residues. Germline CDR1 and CDR2: SQVTM and ANQGSEA. CDR3 sequence (DNA): TGCAGCGGGACGGGCCCGACAGATACGCAGTATTTT. It specifies CSGTGPTDTQYF.

This clonotype was counted a few times. V gene TRBV20-1 combines with J gene TRBJ2-3, with 7 bases aligning to TRBD1. J lost 0 bases, V lost 2 bases, and 2 bases had no gene match. Germline assignment: CDR1 DFQATT and CDR2 SNEGSKA (reference sequence). The CDR3 is made up of 14 amino acids. In DNA form, the CDR3 reads TGCAGTGCTAGATGGACAGGAAGCACAGATACGCAGTATTTT. It yields the protein CSARWTGSTDTQYF.

This clonotype was seen at least ten times. The rearrangement uses TRBV29-1 and TRBJ1-3; D ambiguous. The CDR3 is made up of 10 amino acids. CDR1 and CDR2 (germline): SQVTM, ANQGSEA. V shed 7 bases and J shed 7 bases, with 8 bases lying between them. Here the CDR3 DNA reads TGCAGCGCCCGCGGGAACACCATATATTTT. This codes for CSARGNTIYF.

The CDR3 region is CASRTRNSETQYF. The CDR3 DNA sequence: TGTGCCAGCAGGACCCGGAATAGTGAGACCCAGTACTTC. This chain links TRBV28 with TRBJ2-5; D unresolved. The V end was cut by 6 bases, the J end by 5 bases, with 13 bases between. The CDR3 loop spans 13 amino acids. Per germline, CDR1 MDHEN and CDR2 SYDVKM.

V is TRBV24-1 and J is TRBJ2-5; a weak D match, TRBD1 (6 bases). The V gene's germline CDR1 is KGHDR and CDR2 SFDVKD. V lost 7 bases and J lost 2, with 22 bases in between. The CDR3 loop spans 17 amino acids. For the CDR3, the DNA is TGTGCCACCAGCCCGGCTTCCGGGACACACAATCAAGAGACCCAGTACTTC. This sequence encodes CATSPASGTHNQETQYF.

J is TRBJ2-5 and V is TRBV29-1; D possibly corresponds to TRBD2 (5 bases). The CDR3 consists of 12 residues. CDR1 is SQVTM and CDR2 is ANQGSEA in the germline V gene. V was pared by 4 bases and J by 1 base, with 7 bases between. CDR3 DNA sequence: TGCAGCGTTGCACTAGGCCAAGAGACCCAGTACTTC. It translates to CSVALGQETQYF. Full variable domain (rest looked up from reference TRBV29-1 and TRBJ2-5): SAVISQKPSRDICQRGTSLTIQCQVDSQVTMMFWYRQQPGQSLTLIATANQGSEATYESGFVIDKFPISRPNLTFSTLTVSNMSPEDSSIYLCSVALGQETQYFGPGTRLLVL.

This clonotype was seen repeatedly, ten times or more. This chain uses TRBV2 with TRBJ2-7, with D hard to call. Germline V CDR1 and CDR2: SNHLY, FYNNEI. The CDR3 is 12 residues long. The ends were cut back, 6 bases at V and 4 bases at J, with 10 bases in the middle. The CDR3 reads CASRTWLYEQYF. CDR3 sequence (DNA): TGTGCCAGCAGGACATGGCTGTACGAGCAGTACTTC.

This clonotype turned up a few times. The chain recombines TRBV27 with TRBJ2-5; no firm D call. V was pared by 5 bases and J by 1 base, with 8 bases between. CDR3 size: 13 residues. CDR1 is MNHEY, CDR2 SMNVEV, per germline (reference sequence). In DNA form, the CDR3 reads TGTGCCAGCAGTATCGGGCGCCAAGAGACCCAGTACTTC. It encodes CASSIGRQETQYF.

The chain uses TRBV6-1 and TRBJ2-1; 11 bases line up with TRBD2. In germline, CDR1 is MNHNS, CDR2 SASEGT. V lost 6 bases, J lost 5 bases, and 9 bases stayed unmatched. The CDR3 contains 16 residues. CDR3: CASSRLRTSGHNEQFF. Written as DNA, the CDR3 is TGTGCCAGCAGCCGATTGAGGACTAGCGGGCACAATGAGCAGTTCTTC.

This clonotype was seen a handful of times. The genes are TRBV20-1 and TRBJ2-1; 8 nucleotides line up with TRBD2. The CDR3 spans 14 residues. The ends lost 2 bases at V and 5 bases at J; junction bases unmatched: 5. Germline V gene lookup returns CDR1 DFQATT and CDR2 SNEGSKA (reference sequence). In DNA, the CDR3 is TGCAGTGCTAGACTCCAGCGGGGGAACAATGAGCAGTTCTTC. Encoded protein: CSARLQRGNNEQFF.

V gene TRBV7-2 combines with J gene TRBJ2-3, with no clear D. The CDR3 is made up of 16 amino acids. Germline CDR1 reads SGHTA; CDR2 reads FQGNSA. V lost 0 bases and J lost 0, with 10 bases in between. CDR3 DNA sequence: TGTGCCAGCAGCTTAGCCAGAAAAACTAGCACAGATACGCAGTATTTT. This encodes CASSLARKTSTDTQYF.

This chain connects TRBV20-1 to TRBJ1-1, with a possible D match to TRBD1 (5 bases). Germline CDR1 reads DFQATT; CDR2 reads SNEGSKA (reference sequence). This CDR3 has 13 residues. Trimming removed 7 bases at V and 0 bases at J, with 12 bases between. The CDR3 DNA reads as TGCAGTGTGGCAGGGCCCTTGAACACTGAAGCTTTCTTT. It specifies CSVAGPLNTEAFF.

This clonotype has more than one count but fewer than ten. This chain links TRBV6-1 with TRBJ2-7, with D hard to call. Trimming stripped 7 bases from V and 7 bases from J, with 20 bases between. Germline assignment: CDR1 MNHNS and CDR2 SASEGT. CDR3 length equals 14 residues. The CDR3, as DNA: TGTGCCAGCAAACAAGCGCGTACCCCTCGGGAGCAGTACTTC. It specifies CASKQARTPREQYF.

The chain has TRBV10-3 and TRBJ2-5; TRBD2 agrees at 7 bases. The ends lost 4 bases at V and 5 bases at J; junction bases unmatched: 7. The CDR3 spans 14 residues. CDR1 and CDR2 from the germline V gene are ENHRY and SYGVKD. Here the CDR3 DNA reads TGTGCCATCAGTGTGAACGTCGGGGGGGAGACCCAGTACTTC. Translating gives CAISVNVGGETQYF.

There are many counts of this clonotype. This chain joins TRBV7-9 and TRBJ1-4; D gene unclear. The CDR3 spans 12 residues. Germline assignment: CDR1 SEHNR and CDR2 FQNEAQ (reference sequence). V was shortened by 3 bases and J by 5 bases, with 4 bases between the two germline ends. The chain's CDR3 is CASSLNNEKLFF. The DNA for the CDR3 is TGTGCCAGCAGCTTGAACAATGAAAAACTGTTTTTT.

The chain has TRBV29-1 and TRBJ2-4, with 13 bases matching TRBD2. CDR1 is SQVTM, CDR2 ANQGSEA, per germline. There are 15 residues in the CDR3. The V gene end was trimmed by 4 bases and the J gene end by 2 bases; junction bases not matched to a gene: 2. CDR3 sequence (DNA): TGCAGCGTTGTGGGACTAGCGGGATCCAAAAACATTCAGTACTTC. This codes for CSVVGLAGSKNIQYF.

This chain links TRBV9 with TRBJ2-1, with TRBD2 as a possible D gene (6 bases). V was trimmed by 0 bases and J by 4 bases, leaving 11 bases between them. The length of the CDR3 is 15 residues. Germline assignment: CDR1 SGDLS and CDR2 YYNGEE. The CDR3 DNA reads TGTGCCAGCAGCGTAGGCGCGCGGGAATACAATGAGCAGTTCTTC. This gives the protein CASSVGAREYNEQFF.

This clonotype was detected only a few times. V usage is TRBV12-5 and J usage is TRBJ1-2; D call uncertain. The CDR3 is 16 residues long. Trimming removed 1 base at V and 8 bases at J, with 20 bases between. CDR1 and CDR2 (germline): LGHNT, FRNRAP. CDR3 DNA: TGTGCTAGTGGTTTGGAAGTAGGGCAGCCAAGGCGAGGCTACACCTTC. This sequence encodes CASGLEVGQPRRGYTF. Full variable domain (remainder filled in from reference TRBV12-5 and TRBJ1-2): DARVTQTPRHKVTEMGQEVTMRCQPILGHNTVFWYRQTMMQGLELLAYFRNRAPLDDSGMPKDRFSAEMPDATLATLKIQPSEPRDSAVYFCASGLEVGQPRRGYTFGSGTRLTVV.